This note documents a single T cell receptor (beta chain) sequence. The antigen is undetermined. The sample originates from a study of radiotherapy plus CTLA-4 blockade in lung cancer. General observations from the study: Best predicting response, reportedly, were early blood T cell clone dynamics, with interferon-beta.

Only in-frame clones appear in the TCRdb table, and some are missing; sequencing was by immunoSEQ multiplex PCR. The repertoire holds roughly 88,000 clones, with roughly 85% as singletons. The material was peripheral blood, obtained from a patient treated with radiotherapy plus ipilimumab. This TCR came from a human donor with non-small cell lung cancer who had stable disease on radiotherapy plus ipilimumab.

CDR3 region: CASAVGRGAETQYF. The CDR3 DNA sequence: TGTGCCAGTGCGGTGGGGCGTGGGGCAGAGACCCAGTACTTC. This sequence joins TRBV6-6 and TRBJ2-5, with a tentative D call TRBD1 (5 bases). This CDR3 has 14 residues. Germline CDR1 reads MNHNY; CDR2 reads SVGAGI (reference sequence). The V and J ends lost 9 bases and 4 bases respectively, with 18 bases between them.